The clone carrying this T cell receptor (beta chain) was counted a few times. Its cognate antigen is unknown. Original analysis: Out-of-frame sequences were removed, leaving a few million distinct TCRbeta sequences. Profiled with immunoSEQ multiplex PCR; TCRdb holds only in-frame clones, not every one. For V, J and clone size, that table is used; D and trimming come from the DNA. The sample contains 64,000 or so clones, roughly three quarters of which appear only once. Single viable CD3+CD4+CD8-CD45RO+ cells were sorted as the memory CD4+ T cells. Total CD4+ T cells were enriched by CD4 positive selection. This CDR3 comprises 15 residues. The germline V gene has CDR1 MNHEY and CDR2 SVGAGI. V shed 5 bases, J shed 3 bases, and the junction held 7 bases outside the gene matches. This sample was included in a study of memory CD4+ T cells and cytomegalovirus serostatus. Across the study: This sample comes from healthy Belgian adults, 8 to 10 CMV seropositive, around 26 seronegative.

Study results and caveats: CMV serostatus prediction reached median AUC about 0.96, or 0.93 with US-trained model.

Sequences were obtained from memory CD4+ T cells from blood. The receptor was derived from an adult in good health and CMV-seronegative. V and J are TRBV6-5 and TRBJ1-5, with 7 bases identical to TRBD1. The CDR3 sequence is CASSAGTAYNQPQHF. The CDR3 nucleotides are TGTGCCAGCAGTGCCGGGACAGCTTACAATCAGCCCCAGCATTTT.